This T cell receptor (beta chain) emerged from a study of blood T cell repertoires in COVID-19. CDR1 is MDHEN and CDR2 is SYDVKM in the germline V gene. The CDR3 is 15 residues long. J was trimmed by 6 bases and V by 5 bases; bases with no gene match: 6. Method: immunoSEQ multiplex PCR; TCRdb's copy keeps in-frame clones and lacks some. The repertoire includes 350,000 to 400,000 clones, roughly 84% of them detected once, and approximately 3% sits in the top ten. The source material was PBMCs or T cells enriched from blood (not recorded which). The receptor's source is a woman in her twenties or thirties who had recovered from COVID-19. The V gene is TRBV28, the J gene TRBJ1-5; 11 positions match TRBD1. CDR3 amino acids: CASSIRTGGGQPQHF. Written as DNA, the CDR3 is TGTGCCAGCAGTATTCGGACAGGGGGCGGTCAGCCCCAGCATTTT. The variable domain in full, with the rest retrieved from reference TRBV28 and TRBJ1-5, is DVKVTQSSRYLVKRTGEKVFLECVQDMDHENMFWYRQDPGLGLRLIYFSYDVKMKEKGDIPEGYSVSREKKERFSLILESASTNQTSMYLCASSIRTGGGQPQHFGDGTRLSIL.